This note documents a single T cell receptor beta chain sequence. Its antigen is not yet known. No base qualities exist here, and no much larger clone lies one base off it. Library creation used 5' RACE. TCRdb records Illumina HiSeq 2500 as the sequencer. A second PCR of about 6 to 12 cycles was run with a J-beta primer mix and a sample-barcoded 5' primer. Each TCR beta cDNA molecule received a unique molecular identifier from a template-switch 5' adaptor carrying 12 random nucleotides. Each sample yielded at least 3 million CDR3-containing paired-end reads. First-strand cDNA synthesis was performed from all RNA using the Mint cDNA synthesis kit, with priming by a TRBC-specific oligonucleotide. Following uracil-DNA glycosylase treatment, a first 18-cycle PCR with universal primers M1SS and BC2_uni_R was performed on all cDNA. In the source study's methods: For normalization, 1 million high-quality reads, each with a distinct molecular identifier, were randomly selected from each sample. Instead of being binned into consensus sequences, reads that shared molecular identifiers were thrown out. MiTCR, run with a Q25 quality threshold and the strictest error-elimination algorithm, handled CDR3 identification, clonotype clustering and error correction. Lower-bound total TCR beta diversity was estimated with a nonparametric unseen species model using Euler transformation. The public reads were reanalyzed by TCRdb: fastp trimming at Q25, MiXCR alignment, in-frame beta chains only. Duplicate CDR3 protein sequences are folded into a single record with the most common DNA and genes. The V and J calls come from TCRdb's annotation, not from the publication. This sample is represented by some 1.6 million distinct CDR3 sequences; about 31% of them were singletons. Clones ranked in the top ten supply about 11% of the sample.

This entry is derived from a study of blood T cells in healthy people across ages (dated by TCRdb to about 2015). Regarding the study in general: In model experiments, roughly one uniquely barcoded TCR beta cDNA molecule per two T cells was captured by template switching. The study measured age-related changes in TCR beta repertoire diversity using deep sequencing normalized with unique cDNA molecular identifiers. Donors were grouped into four age groups: young (average approximately 15 years), middle-aged (39), aged (roughly 62) and long-lived (about 89). To avoid experimental bias, donors of different ages were spread randomly across the sequencing lanes. The study analyzed two additional independent replicas of 1 million unique cDNA reads from the same blood draw for two donors, one aged 18 to 29 and one aged 80 or older.

Overall results and qualifications from the work: A strong correlation was found between observed TCR beta diversity and the percentage of naive T cells measured by flow cytometry. Compared with the aged group, the long-lived group had more naive CD4+ T cells, fewer expanded clones and increased TCR diversity, suggesting age selection. Because donor CMV infection status was unknown, age-related changes in expanded clonotypes were potentially confounded. Observed TCR beta diversity per million T cells fell roughly linearly with age, and a significant reduction was already apparent by age approximately 41. Estimates of total diversity based on one million sequenced T cells were regarded as lower bounds and as underestimates. Bulk unsorted PBMC profiling prevented conclusive comparison of naive and antigen-experienced compartments.

Systemically healthy Caucasian individuals from Russia, 39 in total and aged roughly 6 to 100 years, were included as donors. Each donor gave 9 to 10 milliliters of peripheral blood, collected into EDTA-treated Vacutainer tubes. PBMCs were isolated by Ficoll-Paque density-gradient centrifugation, with at least 6.5 million obtained per sample. Trizol reagent was used to extract total RNA from the PBMCs, yielding at least 6 micrograms per sample. The percentages of naive CD45RAhigh/CD27high T cells were determined by flow cytometry on a PBMC aliquot from every donor. Trimming costs V 1 base and J 7 bases, and their ends lie 13 bases apart. In the germline V gene (reference sequence), CDR1 corresponds to LNHNV and CDR2 to YYDKDF. The CDR3 covers 15 residues, taking in both the cysteine and the phenylalanine. Kept here is only the CDR3 DNA, which spans 45 bases and is read in frame from base 1.

This chain is built from TRBV15 and TRBJ1-4; a tentative D match to TRBD1 spans 5 bases. The sequence came from a woman aged 30 to 39 in good health. The sample consisted of blood. The CDR3 region: CATSRVGQGGEKLFF. In nucleotides, the sequence is TGTGCCACCAGCAGAGTTGGGCAGGGAGGTGAAAAACTGTTTTTT. The full variable domain, with segments outside the CDR3 supplied by the reference TRBV15 and TRBJ1-4 proteins, appears as DAMVIQNPRYQVTQFGKPVTLSCSQTLNHNVMYWYQQKSSQAPKLLFHYYDKDFNNEADTPDNFQSRRPNTSFCFLDIRSPGLGDTAMYLCATSRVGQGGEKLFFGSGTQLSVL.